The 9 T cell receptor beta chains presented below share a single source sample, sequenced in a study of blood T cell repertoires in COVID-19 (TCRdb year 2020). Libraries came from the immunoSEQ multiplex PCR assay. In TCRdb, the immuneACCESS table is reduced to in-frame sequences with V and J assigned. These tables do not hold every clone; where another copy was compared, an unresolved V gene accounts for under half, and the others remain unexplained. Within this sample are more than 200,000 clones, with 70% to 90% of them counted one time only. The ten biggest clones cover about 2.2% of the sample. The sequenced material came from peripheral blood. The source is a woman aged 50 to 65 with acute or convalescent COVID-19.

The rearrangement uses TRBV18 and TRBJ2-7; 9 bases align to TRBD1. The CDR3 has 14 residues. CDR1 and CDR2 from the germline V gene are KGHSH and LQKENI. The J segment lost 3 bases and the V segment lost 5 bases, leaving 5 bases of the junction unmatched. As DNA, the CDR3 is TGTGCCAGCTCAGCGGGACAGGGAATCTACGAGCAGTACTTC. Translating gives CASSAGQGIYEQYF.

The genes are TRBV7-9 and TRBJ1-1; the match to TRBD1 covers 9 bases. The V gene end was trimmed by 4 bases and the J gene end by 4 bases; junction bases not matched to a gene: 10. The CDR3 has 16 residues. The germline CDR1 and CDR2 sequences are SEHNR and FQNEAQ (reference sequence). CDR3: CASSWEPGQGPTEAFF. CDR3 coding DNA: TGTGCCAGCAGCTGGGAACCGGGACAGGGCCCCACTGAAGCTTTCTTT.

The genes are TRBV19 and TRBJ2-1; 12 positions match TRBD2. V lost 1 base, J lost 4 bases, and 8 bases stayed unmatched. The CDR3 totals 18 residues. Germline V gives CDR1 LNHDA, CDR2 SQIVND (reference sequence). The chain's CDR3 is CASSIVPSGRASYNEQFF. CDR3 bases: TGTGCCAGTAGTATAGTCCCTAGCGGGAGGGCCTCGTACAATGAGCAGTTCTTC.

The V and J genes are TRBV16 and TRBJ1-6; 7 bases map to TRBD1. The CDR3 length is 15 residues. Trimming at V came to 4 bases and at J to 5 bases, leaving 5 bases not matched to a gene. Germline V gives CDR1 KGHSY, CDR2 FQNENV. DNA for the CDR3: TGTGCCAGCAGCCCGACAGGGCCGAATAATTCACCCCTCCACTTT. This encodes CASSPTGPNNSPLHF.

The chain couples TRBV7-2 to TRBJ2-4, with TRBD2 matching over 7 bases. The ends lost 3 bases at V and 7 bases at J; junction bases unmatched: 3. This CDR3 has 13 residues. Germline CDR1 reads SGHTA; CDR2 reads FQGNSA. The CDR3 is CASSFYGGNIQYF. The CDR3 DNA sequence: TGTGCCAGCAGCTTCTACGGGGGGAACATTCAGTACTTC.

This chain uses TRBV11-3 with TRBJ1-1; tentatively, D is TRBD1 (5 bases). The ends were cut back, 4 bases at V and 8 bases at J, with 11 bases in the middle. Germline assignment: CDR1 SGHNT and CDR2 YENEEA. This CDR3 is 12 amino acids long. In nucleotides, the CDR3 is TGTGCCAGCAGCTCTCAGGGATCCGAAGCTTTCTTT. Protein sequence: CASSSQGSEAFF. Full variable domain (missing parts from reference TRBV11-3 and TRBJ1-1): EAGVVQSPRYKIIEKKQPVAFWCNPISGHNTLYWYLQNLGQGPELLIRYENEEAVDDSQLPKDRFSAERLKGVDSTLKIQPAELGDSAVYLCASSSQGSEAFFGQGTRLTVV.

The V call is TRBV6-5, the J call TRBJ1-5; 11 positions agree with TRBD1. Per the germline V gene, CDR1 is MNHEY and CDR2 is SVGAGI. The CDR3 has 15 residues. The J segment lost 4 bases and the V segment lost 6 bases, leaving 5 bases of the junction unmatched. CDR3 residues: CASRTGTGGNQPQHF. The CDR3, as DNA: TGTGCCAGCAGGACCGGGACAGGGGGGAATCAGCCCCAGCATTTT.

The chain has TRBV14 and TRBJ2-1; 10 positions agree with TRBD2. Germline V gene data show CDR1 as SGHDN and CDR2 as FVKESK. Trimming cost V 1 base and J 3 bases; bases outside gene matches: 3. The CDR3 runs 16 residues. The CDR3 bases are TGTGCCAGCAGCCAAGGGCGGACTAGCGGCTACAATGAGCAGTTCTTC. Amino acids: CASSQGRTSGYNEQFF.

The chain couples TRBV5-4 to TRBJ2-5, with 8 bases lining up with TRBD2. CDR3 length: 16 residues. The germline CDR1 and CDR2 sequences are SGHNT and YYREEE (reference sequence). J was trimmed by 5 bases and V by 4 bases; bases with no gene match: 13. In DNA form, the CDR3 reads TGTGCCAGCAGCGCGAACGTCGGGGGGGCCGTCGAGACCCAGTACTTC. Translated: CASSANVGGAVETQYF.